This TCR beta chain derives from a study of beta chain features in type 1 diabetes. Study-wide results and caveats: Unsettled here was the matter of whether HLA type influences TCRB rearrangement. PCR could preferentially amplify shorter templates, alike in patients and controls. An over-representation of cells with high TCR expression could result from cDNA sequencing. In every one of the four CD4+ subsets, TCRB CDR3s were moderately but significantly shorter in Type 1 diabetes patients.

To note about this clone: The antigen is not known.

The V gene's germline CDR1 is SGHTA and CDR2 FQGNSA. V was clipped by 5 bases and J by 4 bases; unmatched bases: 7. There are 15 residues in the CDR3. Expressed TCRB transcripts were sequenced because the isolated RNA had all been reverse transcribed beforehand. Repertoires were generated with immunoSEQ multiplex PCR, while TCRdb's copy carries only in-frame clones and drops some. The sample records some 44,000 clones, about half being singletons. This receptor was identified in a woman in her 30s in good health. Sequencing was carried out using stem cell memory CD4+ T cells from blood. The rearrangement uses TRBV7-2 and TRBJ2-1; TRBD2 matches 8 bases. CDR3 protein: CASSPSGSGYNEQFF. Here the CDR3 DNA reads TGTGCCAGCAGCCCGAGCGGGAGTGGGTACAATGAGCAGTTCTTC. The full variable domain, its missing parts supplied by reference TRBV7-2 and TRBJ2-1, is GAGVSQSPSNKVTEKGKDVELRCDPISGHTALYWYRQSLGQGLEFLIYFQGNSAPDKSGLPSDRFSAERTGGSVSTLTIQRTQQEDSAVYLCASSPSGSGYNEQFFGPGTRLTVL.